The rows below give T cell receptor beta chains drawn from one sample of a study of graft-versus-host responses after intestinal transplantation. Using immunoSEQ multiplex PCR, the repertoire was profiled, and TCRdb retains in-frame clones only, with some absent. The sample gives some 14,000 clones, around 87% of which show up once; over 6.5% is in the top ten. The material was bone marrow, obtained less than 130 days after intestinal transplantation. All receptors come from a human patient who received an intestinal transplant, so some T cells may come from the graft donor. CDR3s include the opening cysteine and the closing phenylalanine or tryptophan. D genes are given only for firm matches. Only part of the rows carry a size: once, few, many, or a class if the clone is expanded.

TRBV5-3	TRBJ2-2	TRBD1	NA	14	CASSLDRGTGELFF	TGTGCCAGCAGCTTGGACAGGGGTACCGGGGAGCTGTTTTTT
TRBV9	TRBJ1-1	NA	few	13	CASSVGGYTEAFF	TGTGCCAGCAGCGTAGGGGGATACACTGAAGCTTTCTTT
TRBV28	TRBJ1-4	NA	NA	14	CASSPIRPNEKLFF	TGTGCCAGCAGTCCCATCCGACCTAATGAAAAACTGTTTTTT
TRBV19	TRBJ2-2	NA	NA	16	CASSQFRTAGTGELFF	TGTGCCAGTAGTCAATTCCGGACAGCGGGAACCGGGGAGCTGTTTTTT
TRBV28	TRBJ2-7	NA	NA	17	CASSLSLGPTSSYEQYF	TGTGCCAGCAGTTTATCTCTGGGACCCACTTCGTCATACGAGCAGTACTTC
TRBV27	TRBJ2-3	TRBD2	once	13	CASSFRGLETQYF	TGTGCCAGCAGTTTCCGCGGACTAGAAACGCAGTATTTT
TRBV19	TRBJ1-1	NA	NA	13	CASSIGVNTEAFF	TGTGCCAGTAGTATAGGGGTGAACACTGAAGCTTTCTTT
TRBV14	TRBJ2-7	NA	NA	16	CASSQDRSRDSYEQYF	TGTGCCAGCAGCCAAGATCGATCGCGGGACTCCTACGAGCAGTACTTC
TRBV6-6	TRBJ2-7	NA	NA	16	CASSTPDSTISYEQYF	TGTGCCAGCAGTACCCCGGACAGCACGATCAGCTACGAGCAGTACTTC
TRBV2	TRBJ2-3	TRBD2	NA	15	CASSEEAGEGDTQYF	TGTGCCAGCAGTGAAGAGGCGGGAGAGGGAGATACGCAGTATTTT